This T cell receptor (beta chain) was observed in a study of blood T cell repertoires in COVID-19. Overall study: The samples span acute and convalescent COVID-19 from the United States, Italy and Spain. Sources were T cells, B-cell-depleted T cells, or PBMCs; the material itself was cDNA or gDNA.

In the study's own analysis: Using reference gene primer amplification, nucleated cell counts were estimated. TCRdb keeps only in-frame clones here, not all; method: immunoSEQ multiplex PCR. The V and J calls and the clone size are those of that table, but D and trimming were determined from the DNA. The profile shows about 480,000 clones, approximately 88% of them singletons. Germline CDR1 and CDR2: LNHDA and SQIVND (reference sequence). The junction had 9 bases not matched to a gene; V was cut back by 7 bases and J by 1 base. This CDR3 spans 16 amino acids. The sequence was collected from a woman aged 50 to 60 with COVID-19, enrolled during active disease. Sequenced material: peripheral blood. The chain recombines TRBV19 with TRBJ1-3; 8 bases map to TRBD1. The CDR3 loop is CASNRGEGSSGNTIYF. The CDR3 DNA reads TGTGCCAGTAACAGGGGGGAAGGAAGTTCTGGAAACACCATATATTTT.